The clone carrying this TCR beta chain came up a few times. This entry is derived from a study of T cells in Graves' hyperthyroidism and ophthalmopathy. There were TCR beta CDR3 regions amplified from RNA transcripts. The TCR CDR3 was amplified in a first-round RT-PCR using the HTBI primer set. One entry per CDR3 protein, called by TCRdb with MiXCR from the multiplex PCR reads. Of around 690,000 distinct CDR3 sequences in the sample, 17% were seen once. The PBMCs were sourced from fresh peripheral blood (about 9.7 ml). V was shortened by 2 bases and J by 4 bases, with 20 bases between the two germline ends. The length of the CDR3 is 17 residues. The germline V gene has CDR1 SGHVS and CDR2 FNYEAQ.

The sequenced material came from blood. The clonotype originates from a man aged 45-65 years with Graves' hyperthyroidism. This chain joins TRBV7-6 and TRBJ1-1, with TRBD1 as a possible D gene (6 bases). The CDR3 DNA follows: TGTGCCAGCAGCTTAAGGGCCGGGGGCGAGGGGAGCACTGAAGCTTTCTTT. It translates to CASSLRAGGEGSTEAFF.